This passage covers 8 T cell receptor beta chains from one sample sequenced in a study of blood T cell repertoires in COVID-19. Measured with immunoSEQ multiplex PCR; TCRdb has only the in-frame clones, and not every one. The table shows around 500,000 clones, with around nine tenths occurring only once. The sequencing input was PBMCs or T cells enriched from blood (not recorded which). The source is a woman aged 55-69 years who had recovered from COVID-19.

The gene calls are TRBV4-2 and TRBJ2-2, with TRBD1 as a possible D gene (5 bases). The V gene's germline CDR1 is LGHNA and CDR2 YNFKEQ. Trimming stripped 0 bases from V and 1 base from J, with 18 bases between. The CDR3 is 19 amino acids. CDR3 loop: CASSQDTGFVGLNTGELFF. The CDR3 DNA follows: TGTGCCAGCAGCCAAGATACAGGCTTCGTAGGGCTGAACACCGGGGAGCTGTTTTTT.

The CDR3 DNA reads TGTGCCAGCAGCCCCCATGGGGGGAACTATGGCTACACCTTC. This gives the protein CASSPHGGNYGYTF. The V call is TRBV7-8, the J call TRBJ1-2, with D perhaps matching TRBD1 (5 bases). Trimming stripped 5 bases from V and 2 bases from J, with 12 bases between. From germline, CDR1 is SGHVS and CDR2 FQNEAQ. This CDR3 comprises 14 residues.

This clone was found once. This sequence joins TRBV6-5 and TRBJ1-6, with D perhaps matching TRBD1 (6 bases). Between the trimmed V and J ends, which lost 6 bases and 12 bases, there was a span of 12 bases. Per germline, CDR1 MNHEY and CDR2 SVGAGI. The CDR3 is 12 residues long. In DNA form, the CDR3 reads TGTGCCAGCAGGACCACAGGGTTACCCCTCCACTTT. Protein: CASRTTGLPLHF.

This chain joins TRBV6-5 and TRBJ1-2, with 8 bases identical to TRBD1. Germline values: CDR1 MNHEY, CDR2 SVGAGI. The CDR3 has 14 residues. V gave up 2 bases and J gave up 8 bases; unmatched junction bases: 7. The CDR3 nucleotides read TGTGCCAGCAGTTACACCAAAGGGACAGGAGGCTACACCTTC. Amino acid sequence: CASSYTKGTGGYTF.

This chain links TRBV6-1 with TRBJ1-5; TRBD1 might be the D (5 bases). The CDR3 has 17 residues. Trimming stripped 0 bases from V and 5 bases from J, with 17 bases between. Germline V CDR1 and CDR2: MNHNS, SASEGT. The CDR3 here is CASSEAVLSRAYQPQHF. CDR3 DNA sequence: TGTGCCAGCAGTGAAGCGGTTCTCAGCAGGGCTTATCAGCCCCAGCATTTT.

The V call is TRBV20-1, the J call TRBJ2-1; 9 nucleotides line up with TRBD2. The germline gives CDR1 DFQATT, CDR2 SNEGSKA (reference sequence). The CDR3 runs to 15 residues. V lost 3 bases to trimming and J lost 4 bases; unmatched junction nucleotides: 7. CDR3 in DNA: TGCAGTGCTAGTAGGTTGGCGGGGGGGTACAATGAGCAGTTCTTC. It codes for CSASRLAGGYNEQFF.

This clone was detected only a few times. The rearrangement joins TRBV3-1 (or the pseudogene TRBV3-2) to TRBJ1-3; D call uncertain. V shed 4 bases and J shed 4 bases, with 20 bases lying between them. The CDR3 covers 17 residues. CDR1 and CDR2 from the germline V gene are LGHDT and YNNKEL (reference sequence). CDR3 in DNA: TGTGCCAGCAGCCTAACCTTGCTGGAGGCGCCGGGAAACACCATATATTTT. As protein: CASSLTLLEAPGNTIYF.

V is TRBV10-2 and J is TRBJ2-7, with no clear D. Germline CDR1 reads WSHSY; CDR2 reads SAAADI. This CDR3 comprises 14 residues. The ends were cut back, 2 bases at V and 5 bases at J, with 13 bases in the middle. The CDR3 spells CASSEEVGSDEQYF. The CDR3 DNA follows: TGCGCCAGCAGTGAGGAGGTGGGTTCGGACGAGCAGTACTTC.